The 9 T cell receptor beta chains given below trace back to one sample, sequenced in a study of cytomegalovirus exposure and HLA in healthy donors. PCR employed 60 Vbeta and 13 Jbeta primers. Assay used: immunoSEQ multiplex PCR; TCRdb lists only in-frame clones, some missing. The data contain about 190,000 clones, roughly 80% of them singletons. The sequenced sample consisted of PBMCs. The receptors stem from a woman aged 18-35 years in good health and CMV-seronegative.

The chain employs TRBV18 and TRBJ2-2; 7 nucleotides align to TRBD2. V dropped 5 bases and J dropped 4; count of bases not matched to a gene: 4. Germline V gene data show CDR1 as KGHSH and CDR2 as LQKENI. This CDR3 is 14 amino acids long. CDR3 in amino acids: CASSRTRGTGELFF. CDR3 nucleotide sequence: TGTGCCAGCTCAAGGACTAGGGGCACCGGGGAGCTGTTTTTT.

CDR3 loop: CASSLTPSDYSNQPQHF. Here the CDR3 DNA reads TGTGCCAGCAGCTTGACCCCTTCAGATTATAGCAATCAGCCCCAGCATTTT. V gene TRBV5-6 combines with J gene TRBJ1-5; no firm D call. The length of the CDR3 is 17 residues. Germline V gives CDR1 SGHDT, CDR2 YYEEEE. The V end lost 1 base, the J end lost 0 bases, and 14 bases lay between the germline ends.

The chain carries TRBV7-6 and TRBJ2-7; tentative D call: TRBD1 (5 bases). Germline V gene lookup returns CDR1 SGHVS and CDR2 FNYEAQ. The CDR3 contains 15 residues. Trimming stripped 5 bases from V and 1 base from J, with 15 bases between. CDR3 sequence: CASSPALQGSYEQYF. CDR3 in DNA: TGTGCCAGCAGCCCTGCCCTTCAGGGTTCCTACGAGCAGTACTTC.

The chain couples TRBV10-1 to TRBJ1-1; the D gene is possibly TRBD1 (6 bases). Per germline, CDR1 WNHNN and CDR2 SYGVQD (reference sequence). Trimming left V 6 bases short and J 1 base short, with 15 bases between. This CDR3 has 15 residues. Here the CDR3 reads CASRQQGSENTEAFF. As DNA, the CDR3 is TGCGCCAGCAGGCAGCAGGGGTCCGAGAACACTGAAGCTTTCTTT.

The chain links TRBV29-1 to TRBJ2-5, with D maybe TRBD1 (5 bases). V was cut by 6 bases and J by 4 bases, with 9 bases left in between. From germline, CDR1 is SQVTM and CDR2 ANQGSEA. This CDR3 is built from 11 residues. The CDR3 coding sequence is TGCAGCGTCAGGGTCCCAGAGACCCAGTACTTC. Its protein product is CSVRVPETQYF.

This clone has a single count. This chain joins TRBV7-9 and TRBJ1-4; D gene ambiguous. In germline, CDR1 is SEHNR, CDR2 FQNEAQ (reference sequence). V was clipped by 5 bases and J by 8 bases, with 21 bases between them. The CDR3 sequence is 16 residues long. CDR3 in amino acids: CASSPPFAEPREKLFF. The CDR3 region has the DNA TGTGCCAGCAGCCCCCCGTTCGCGGAGCCGAGGGAAAAACTGTTTTTT.

The V gene is TRBV6-1, the J gene TRBJ2-7; D is perhaps TRBD1 (5 bases). Germline V lookup: CDR1 MNHNS, CDR2 SASEGT. The V gene lost 6 bases and the J gene lost 5 bases, with 20 bases spanning the gap. The CDR3 covers 15 residues. In DNA form, the CDR3 reads TGTGCCAGCAGCCTCTACGGTCAGGGTCCCAACGAGCAGTACTTC. It is translated as CASSLYGQGPNEQYF.

Here the CDR3 reads CASSLFGQGNYGYTF. The CDR3 DNA reads TGTGCCAGCAGTTTATTTGGACAGGGAAACTATGGCTACACCTTC. This chain links TRBV28 with TRBJ1-2; 8 bases are a match to TRBD1. CDR1 and CDR2 (germline): MDHEN, SYDVKM. There are 15 residues in the CDR3. The V and J ends lost 1 base and 2 bases, in that order; junction bases with no gene match: 3.

The chain employs TRBV5-6 and TRBJ2-5; D is unresolved. Trimming removed 1 base at V and 1 base at J, with 14 bases between. This CDR3 is built from 16 residues. The germline V gene encodes CDR1 SGHDT and CDR2 YYEEEE. CDR3 nucleotide sequence: TGTGCCAGCAGCTTGTTTCAGGCCTCCACCCAAGAGACCCAGTACTTC. It specifies CASSLFQASTQETQYF.